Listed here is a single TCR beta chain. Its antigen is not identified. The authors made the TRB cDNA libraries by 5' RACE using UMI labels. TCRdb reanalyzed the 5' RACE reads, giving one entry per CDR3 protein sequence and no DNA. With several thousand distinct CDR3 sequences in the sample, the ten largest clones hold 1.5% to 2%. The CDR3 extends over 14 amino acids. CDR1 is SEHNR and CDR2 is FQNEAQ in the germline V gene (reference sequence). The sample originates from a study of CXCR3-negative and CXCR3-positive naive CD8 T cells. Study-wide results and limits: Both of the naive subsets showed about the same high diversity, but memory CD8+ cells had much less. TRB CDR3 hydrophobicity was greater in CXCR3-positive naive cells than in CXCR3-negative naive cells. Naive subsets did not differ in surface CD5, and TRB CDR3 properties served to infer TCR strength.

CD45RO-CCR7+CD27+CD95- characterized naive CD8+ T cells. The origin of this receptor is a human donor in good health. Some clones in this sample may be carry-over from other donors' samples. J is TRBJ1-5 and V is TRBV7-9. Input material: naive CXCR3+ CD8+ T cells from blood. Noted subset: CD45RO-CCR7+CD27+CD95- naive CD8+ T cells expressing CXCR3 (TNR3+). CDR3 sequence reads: CASSLAGSNQPQHF.